This T cell receptor (beta chain) emerged from a study of OX40 agonist ivuxolimab in advanced cancers. About the study as a whole: Ivuxolimab was an agonistic, fully human IgG2 monoclonal antibody directed against OX40 (CD134), a costimulatory receptor. Intravenous ivuxolimab was administered to patients every 2 weeks at six dose levels: 0.01, 0.1, 0.3, 1.5, 3 and 10 mg/kg. Of the approximately 50 patients in dose escalation, some 19 had hepatocellular carcinoma, around 15 had melanoma, 9 had renal cell carcinoma and 9 had head and neck cancer. In the dose-escalation cohort, about four fifths of patients were male, and the mean age was approximately 60 years with a range of 23 to 79. Patients were allowed to have had prior anti-PD-1, anti-PD-L1 or anti-CTLA-4 therapy, and approximately 40% of the dose-escalation patients had been treated with checkpoint inhibitors. Partial responses occurred in three dose-escalation patients: two with cutaneous melanoma and one with hepatocellular carcinoma. Peripheral TCRbeta sequencing was intended to test whether TCR sequence diversity was altered and clonal T-cell expansion was caused by ivuxolimab. The paper reports the monotherapy dose-escalation portion (N of about 47 patients) of the phase I ivuxolimab trial. Study-wide conclusions, independent of this receptor: At doses of 0.1 to 3.0 mg/kg, clonal expansion of both CD4+ and CD8+ T cells in blood was seen between baseline and week 6. The antigen specificity of the peripheral T cells that underwent clonal expansion was not determined. After ivuxolimab, more expanded clones were found on average in CD8+ T cells than in CD4+ T cells. In the 0.1-3.0 mg/kg groups, partial responders had among the lowest normalized peripheral clonal expansion, particularly in CD8+ T cells. Low levels of normalized T-cell clonal expansion were also seen in some nonresponding patients.

Points on this clone: Its target antigen remains unknown. Base qualities are not recorded, but no much larger clone differs from it by a single base.

Genomic DNA was isolated from the sorted cells so that the TCRbeta CDR3 region could be sequenced. The immunoSEQ Assay was used for sequencing of TCRbeta CDR3 regions. Sourced from immuneACCESS, this table was stored by TCRdb with only in-frame sequences that have V and J called. A share of the clones is absent; for the studies checked, an unresolved V gene accounts for under half, and the remainder has no known explanation. The sample table holds 85,000 to 90,000 clones, of which roughly 90% were seen once. 1% to 1.3% of the sample is taken by the ten largest. Patients with a history of autoimmune disease or receiving systemic immunosuppression were excluded from the trial. Peripheral blood for TCR sequencing was collected from all dose cohorts at baseline, on cycle 4 day 1, and on cycle 7 day 1. Samples came from an open-label, multicenter, first-in-human phase I dose-escalation trial of ivuxolimab. Adults with locally advanced or metastatic melanoma, renal cell carcinoma, hepatocellular carcinoma or head and neck squamous cell carcinoma were enrolled in the trial. Before TCR sequencing, CD4+ and CD8+ T cells were separately sorted from peripheral blood.

CDR1 is given as MDHEN and CDR2 as SYDVKM, both from the germline V gene. The CDR3 measures 15 amino acids from cysteine to phenylalanine. Left in the record is the CDR3 DNA by itself, 45 bases read in frame from the first base. Relative to germline, V is 5 bases shorter and J is 3 bases shorter, with 16 bases between their ends. The source was CD4+ or CD8+ T cells sorted from blood, collected in a trial of the OX40 agonist ivuxolimab. This receptor was identified in an adult with an advanced solid tumor such as melanoma, head and neck, liver or kidney cancer. The chain links TRBV28 with TRBJ1-2; the D gene is possibly TRBD1, with 5 bases matching. The nucleotide sequence is TGTGCCAGCAGTCCCGGAGGGACCATCGACTATGGCTACACCTTC. Its product reads: CASSPGGTIDYGYTF.